This T cell receptor (beta chain) derives from a study of T cells expressing NK-cell markers. Study-wide context: Each TCR beta repertoire originated in sorted T cells that were CD3+CD56+NKG2C+, CD3+CD56+NKG2C- or CD3+CD56-NKG2C+. Among the eight sequenced donors, seven tested HCMV-seropositive and one tested seronegative.

Reprocessing the 5' RACE reads, TCRdb reports a single entry for every CDR3 protein and omits DNA. In total, the table holds 350,000 to 400,000 distinct CDR3 sequences. CDR1 is SQVTM and CDR2 is ANQGSEA in the germline V gene. The CDR3 runs to 15 residues. Sequenced sample: blood T cells: a sorted CD56 or NKG2C T cell subset, CD4+ or CD8+ T cells, or bulk PBMC T cells (not recorded which). The chain has TRBV29-1 and TRBJ1-2. The receptor was isolated from a woman in her forties or fifties in good health. CDR3 sequence: CSAGPGQRNNYGYTF.